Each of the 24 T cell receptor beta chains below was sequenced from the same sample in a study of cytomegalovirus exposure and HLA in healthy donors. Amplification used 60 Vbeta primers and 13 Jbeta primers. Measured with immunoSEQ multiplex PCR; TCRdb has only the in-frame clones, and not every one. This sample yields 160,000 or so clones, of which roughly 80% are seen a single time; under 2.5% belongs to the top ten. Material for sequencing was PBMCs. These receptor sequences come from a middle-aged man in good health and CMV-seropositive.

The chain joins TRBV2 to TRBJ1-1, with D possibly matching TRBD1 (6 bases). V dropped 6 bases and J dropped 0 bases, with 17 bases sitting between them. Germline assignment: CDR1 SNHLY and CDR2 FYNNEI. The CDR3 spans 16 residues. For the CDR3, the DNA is TGTGCCAGCAGGCACCGGGACATATCATTGAACACTGAAGCTTTCTTT. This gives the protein CASRHRDISLNTEAFF.

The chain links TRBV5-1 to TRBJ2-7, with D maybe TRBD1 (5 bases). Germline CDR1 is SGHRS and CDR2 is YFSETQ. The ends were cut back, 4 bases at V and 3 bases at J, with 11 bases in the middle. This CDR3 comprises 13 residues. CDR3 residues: CASSPRQSYEQYF. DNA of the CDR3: TGCGCCAGCAGCCCGAGACAGAGCTACGAGCAGTACTTC.

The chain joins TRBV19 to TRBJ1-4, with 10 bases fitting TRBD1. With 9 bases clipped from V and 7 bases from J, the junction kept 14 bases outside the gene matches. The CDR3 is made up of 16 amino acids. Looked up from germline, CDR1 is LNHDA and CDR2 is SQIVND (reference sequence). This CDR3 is CASGSPRQGAGEKLFF. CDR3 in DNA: TGTGCCAGCGGATCCCCCCGACAGGGGGCTGGTGAAAAACTGTTTTTT.

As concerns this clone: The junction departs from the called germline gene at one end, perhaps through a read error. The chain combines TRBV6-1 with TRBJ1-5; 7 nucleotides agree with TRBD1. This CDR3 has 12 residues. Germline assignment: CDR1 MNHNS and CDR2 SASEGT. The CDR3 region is CASSEARDSQVF. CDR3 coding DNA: TGTGCCAGCAGTGAAGCGCGGGACAGCCAGGTTTTT.

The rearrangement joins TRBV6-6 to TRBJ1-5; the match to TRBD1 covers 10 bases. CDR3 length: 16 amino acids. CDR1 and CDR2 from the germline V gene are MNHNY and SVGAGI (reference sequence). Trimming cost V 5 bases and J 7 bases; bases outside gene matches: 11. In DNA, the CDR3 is TGTGCCAGCAGTCCCCATCTGGGACAGGGGTACCAGCCCCAGCATTTT. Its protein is CASSPHLGQGYQPQHF.

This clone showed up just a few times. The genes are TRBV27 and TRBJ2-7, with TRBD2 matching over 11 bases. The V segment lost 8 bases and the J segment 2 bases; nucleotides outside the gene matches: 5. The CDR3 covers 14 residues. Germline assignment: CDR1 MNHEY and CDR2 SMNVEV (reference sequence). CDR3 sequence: CASLPSGGPYEQYF. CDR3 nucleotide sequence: TGTGCCAGCCTACCTAGCGGGGGGCCCTACGAGCAGTACTTC.

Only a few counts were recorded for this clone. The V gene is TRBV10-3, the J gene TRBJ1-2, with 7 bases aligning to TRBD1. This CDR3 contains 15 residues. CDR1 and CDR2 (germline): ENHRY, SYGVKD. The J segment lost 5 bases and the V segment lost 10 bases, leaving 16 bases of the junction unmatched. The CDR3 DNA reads TGTGCCACACATGCAGGGGGAAGAGTAAGTTATGGCTACACCTTC. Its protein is CATHAGGRVSYGYTF.

The CDR3 protein is CASSLQGVWNSPLHF. The DNA of the CDR3 is TGCGCCAGCAGCCTGCAGGGGGTATGGAATTCACCCCTCCACTTT. This chain links TRBV4-3 with TRBJ1-6; 7 nucleotides match TRBD1. Germline trimming cut 4 bases from V and 7 bases from J; bases unmatched to any gene: 7. This CDR3 spans 15 amino acids. CDR1 LGHNA and CDR2 YSLEER come from the germline V gene.

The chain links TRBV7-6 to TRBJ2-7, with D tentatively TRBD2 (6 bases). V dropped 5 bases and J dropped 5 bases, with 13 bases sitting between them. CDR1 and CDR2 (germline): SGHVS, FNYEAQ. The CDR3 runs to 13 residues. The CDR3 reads CASSGGGPDEQYF. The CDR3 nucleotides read TGTGCCAGCAGCGGAGGAGGGCCGGACGAGCAGTACTTC.

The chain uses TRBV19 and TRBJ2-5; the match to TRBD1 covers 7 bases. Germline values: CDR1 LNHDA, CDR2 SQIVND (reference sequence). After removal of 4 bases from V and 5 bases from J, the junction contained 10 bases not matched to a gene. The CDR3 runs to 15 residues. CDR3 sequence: CASSKRQGLGETQYF. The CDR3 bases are TGTGCCAGTAGTAAGAGACAGGGCCTGGGGGAGACCCAGTACTTC.

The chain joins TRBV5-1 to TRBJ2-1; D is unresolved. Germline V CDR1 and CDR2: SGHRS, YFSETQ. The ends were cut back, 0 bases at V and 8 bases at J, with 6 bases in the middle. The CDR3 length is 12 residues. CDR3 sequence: CASSLGGYEQFF. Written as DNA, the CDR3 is TGCGCCAGCAGCTTGGGCGGATATGAGCAGTTCTTC.

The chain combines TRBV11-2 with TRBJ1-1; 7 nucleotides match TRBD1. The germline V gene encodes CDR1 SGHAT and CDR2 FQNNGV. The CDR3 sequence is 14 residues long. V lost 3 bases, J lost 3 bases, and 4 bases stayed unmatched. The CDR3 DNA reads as TGTGCCAGCAGCTTCGAGGGGGCGTACACTGAAGCTTTCTTT. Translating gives CASSFEGAYTEAFF. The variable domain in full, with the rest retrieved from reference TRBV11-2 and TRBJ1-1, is EAGVAQSPRYKIIEKRQSVAFWCNPISGHATLYWYQQILGQGPKLLIQFQNNGVVDDSQLPKDRFSAERLKGVDSTLKIQPAKLEDSAVYLCASSFEGAYTEAFFGQGTRLTVV.

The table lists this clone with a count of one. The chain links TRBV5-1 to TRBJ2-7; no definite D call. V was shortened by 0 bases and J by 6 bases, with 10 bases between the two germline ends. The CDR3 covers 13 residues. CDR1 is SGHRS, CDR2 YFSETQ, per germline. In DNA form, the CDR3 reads TGCGCCAGCAGCTTGGGCAGTTTATCCGAGCAGTACTTC. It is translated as CASSLGSLSEQYF.

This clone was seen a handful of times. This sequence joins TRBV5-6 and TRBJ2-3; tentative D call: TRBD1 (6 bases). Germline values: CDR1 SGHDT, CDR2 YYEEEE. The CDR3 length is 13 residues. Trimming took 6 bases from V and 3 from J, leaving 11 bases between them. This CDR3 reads CASNPGQTDTQYF. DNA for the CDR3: TGTGCCAGCAACCCCGGACAGACAGATACGCAGTATTTT.

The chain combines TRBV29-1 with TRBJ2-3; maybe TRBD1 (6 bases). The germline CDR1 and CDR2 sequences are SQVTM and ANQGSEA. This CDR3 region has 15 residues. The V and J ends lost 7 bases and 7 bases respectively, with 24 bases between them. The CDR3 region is CSAWFLRSGTHTQYF. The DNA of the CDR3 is TGCAGCGCCTGGTTCCTCCGGAGTGGGACACATACGCAGTATTTT.

DNA of the CDR3: TGTGCCAGCTTTCGGTCCTCCCCGAATCTCGAGCAGTACTTC. Translation: CASFRSSPNLEQYF. V and J are TRBV6-1 and TRBJ2-7; D is uncertain. This CDR3 spans 14 amino acids. V was shortened by 8 bases and J by 6 bases, with 20 bases between the two germline ends. Looked up from germline, CDR1 is MNHNS and CDR2 is SASEGT.

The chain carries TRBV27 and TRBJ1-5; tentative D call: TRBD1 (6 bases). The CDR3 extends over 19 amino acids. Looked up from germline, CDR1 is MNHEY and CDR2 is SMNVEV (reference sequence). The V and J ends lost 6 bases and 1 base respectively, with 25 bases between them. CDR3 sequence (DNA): TGTGCCAGCAGGTTCAACGGGGGGCAGGGCACCGTAAGCAATCAGCCCCAGCATTTT. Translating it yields CASRFNGGQGTVSNQPQHF.

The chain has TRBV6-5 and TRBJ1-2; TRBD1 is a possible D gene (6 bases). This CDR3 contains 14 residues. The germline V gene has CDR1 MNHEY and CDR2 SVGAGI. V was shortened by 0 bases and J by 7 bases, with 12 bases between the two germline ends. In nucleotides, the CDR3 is TGTGCCAGCAGTTACTCGGGGGCAGGGTTTGGCTACACCTTC. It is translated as CASSYSGAGFGYTF.

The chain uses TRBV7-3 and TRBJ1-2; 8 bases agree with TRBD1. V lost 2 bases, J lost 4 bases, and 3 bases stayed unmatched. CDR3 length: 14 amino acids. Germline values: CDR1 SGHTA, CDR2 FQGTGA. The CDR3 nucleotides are TGTGCCAGCAGCTTAGGGGGACAGGTCTATGGCTACACCTTC. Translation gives CASSLGGQVYGYTF.

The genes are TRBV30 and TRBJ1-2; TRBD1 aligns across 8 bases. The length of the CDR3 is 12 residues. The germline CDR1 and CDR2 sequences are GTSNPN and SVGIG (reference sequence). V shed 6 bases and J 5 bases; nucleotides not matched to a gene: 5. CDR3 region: CACSQGEYGYTF. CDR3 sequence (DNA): TGTGCCTGCTCACAGGGGGAATATGGCTACACCTTC.

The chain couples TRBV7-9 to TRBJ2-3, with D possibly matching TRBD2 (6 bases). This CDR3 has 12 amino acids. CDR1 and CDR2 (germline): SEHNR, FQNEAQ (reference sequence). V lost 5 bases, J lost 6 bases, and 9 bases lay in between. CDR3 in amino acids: CASSILADTQYF. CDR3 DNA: TGTGCCAGCAGCATCCTAGCGGATACGCAGTATTTT.

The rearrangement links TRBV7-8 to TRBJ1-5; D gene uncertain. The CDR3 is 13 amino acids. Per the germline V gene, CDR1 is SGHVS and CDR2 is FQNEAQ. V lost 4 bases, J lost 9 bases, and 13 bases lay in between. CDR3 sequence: CASSSPRGRPQHF. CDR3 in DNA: TGTGCCAGCAGCTCCCCCCGGGGAAGGCCCCAGCATTTT.

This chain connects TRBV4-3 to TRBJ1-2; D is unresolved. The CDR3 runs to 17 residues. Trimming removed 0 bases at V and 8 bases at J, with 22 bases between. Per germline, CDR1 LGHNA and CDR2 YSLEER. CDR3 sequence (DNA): TGCGCCAGCAGCCAAGAAAGTTGGGTCAACGTTGCGGGCGGCTACACCTTC. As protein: CASSQESWVNVAGGYTF.

The CDR3 here is CASSLGQSGYTF. The CDR3 coding sequence is TGTGCCAGCAGCCTTGGACAGAGTGGCTACACCTTC. The gene calls are TRBV7-6 and TRBJ1-2; a possible D gene is TRBD1 (6 bases). This CDR3 is 12 amino acids long. Trimming left V 5 bases short and J 7 bases short, with 11 bases between. Germline V CDR1 and CDR2: SGHVS, FNYEAQ.